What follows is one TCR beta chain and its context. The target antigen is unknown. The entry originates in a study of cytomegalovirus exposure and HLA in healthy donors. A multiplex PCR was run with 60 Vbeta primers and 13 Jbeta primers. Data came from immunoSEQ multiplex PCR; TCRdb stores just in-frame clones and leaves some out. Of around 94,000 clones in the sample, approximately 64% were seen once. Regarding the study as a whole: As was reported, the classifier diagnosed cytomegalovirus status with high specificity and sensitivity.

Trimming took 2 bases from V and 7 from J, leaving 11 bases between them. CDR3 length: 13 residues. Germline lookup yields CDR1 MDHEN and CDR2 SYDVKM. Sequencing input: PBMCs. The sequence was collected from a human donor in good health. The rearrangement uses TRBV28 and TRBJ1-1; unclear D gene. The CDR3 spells CASSLGHLGEAFF. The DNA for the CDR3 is TGTGCCAGCAGTTTAGGGCATTTAGGTGAAGCTTTCTTT.